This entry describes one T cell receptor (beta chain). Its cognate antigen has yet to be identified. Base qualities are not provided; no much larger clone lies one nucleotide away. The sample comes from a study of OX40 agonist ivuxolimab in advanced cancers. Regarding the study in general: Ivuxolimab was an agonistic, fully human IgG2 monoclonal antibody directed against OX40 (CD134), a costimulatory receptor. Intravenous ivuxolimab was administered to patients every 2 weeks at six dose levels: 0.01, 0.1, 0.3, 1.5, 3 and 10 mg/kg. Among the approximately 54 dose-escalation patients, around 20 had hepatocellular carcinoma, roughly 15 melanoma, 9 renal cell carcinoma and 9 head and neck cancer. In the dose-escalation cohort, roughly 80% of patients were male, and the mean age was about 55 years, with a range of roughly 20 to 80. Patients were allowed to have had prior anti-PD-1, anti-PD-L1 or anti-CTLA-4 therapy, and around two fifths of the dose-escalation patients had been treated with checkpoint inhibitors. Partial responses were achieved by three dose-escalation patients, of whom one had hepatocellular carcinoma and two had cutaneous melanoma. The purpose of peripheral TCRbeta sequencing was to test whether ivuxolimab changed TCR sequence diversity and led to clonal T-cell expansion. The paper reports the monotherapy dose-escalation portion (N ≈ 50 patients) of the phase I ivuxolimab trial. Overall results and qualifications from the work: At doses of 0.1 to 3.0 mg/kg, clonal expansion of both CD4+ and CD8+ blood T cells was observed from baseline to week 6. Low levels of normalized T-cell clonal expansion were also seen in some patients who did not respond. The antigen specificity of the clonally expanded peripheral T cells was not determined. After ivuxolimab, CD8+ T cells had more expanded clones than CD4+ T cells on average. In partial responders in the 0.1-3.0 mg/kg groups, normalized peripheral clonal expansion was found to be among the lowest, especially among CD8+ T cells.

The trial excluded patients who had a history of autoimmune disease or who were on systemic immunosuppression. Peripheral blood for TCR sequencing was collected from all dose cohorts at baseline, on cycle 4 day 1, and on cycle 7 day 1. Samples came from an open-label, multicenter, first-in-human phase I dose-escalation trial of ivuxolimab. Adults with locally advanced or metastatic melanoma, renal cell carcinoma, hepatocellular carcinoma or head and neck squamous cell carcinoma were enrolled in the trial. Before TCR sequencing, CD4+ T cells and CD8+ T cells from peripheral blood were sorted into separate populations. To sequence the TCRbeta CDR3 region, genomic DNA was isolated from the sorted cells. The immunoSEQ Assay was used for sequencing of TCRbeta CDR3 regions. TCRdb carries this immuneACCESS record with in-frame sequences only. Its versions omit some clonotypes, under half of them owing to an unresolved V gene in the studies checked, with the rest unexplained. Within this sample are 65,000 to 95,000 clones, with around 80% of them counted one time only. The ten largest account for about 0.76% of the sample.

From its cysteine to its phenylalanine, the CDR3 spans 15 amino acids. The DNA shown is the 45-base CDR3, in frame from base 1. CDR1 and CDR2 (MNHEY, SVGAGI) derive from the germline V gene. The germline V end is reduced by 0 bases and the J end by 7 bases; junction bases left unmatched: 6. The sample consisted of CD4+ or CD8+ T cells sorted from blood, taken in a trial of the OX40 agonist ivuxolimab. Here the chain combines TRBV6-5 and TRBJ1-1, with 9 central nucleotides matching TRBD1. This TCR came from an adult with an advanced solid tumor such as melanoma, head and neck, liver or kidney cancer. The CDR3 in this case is CASSYSLQGAGEAFF. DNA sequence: TGTGCCAGCAGTTACTCGCTACAGGGGGCTGGTGAAGCTTTCTTT.